The 3 T cell receptor beta chains in this list originate from one sample, sequenced in a study of regulatory T cells in long-lasting Graves disease. The time point denotes: persistent/refractory GD, antithyroid drugs over 5 years with positive TRAb. Generation of the TCR library employed RNA extracted from PBMCs. Relying on iRepertoire HTBI primers and Arm-PCR of CDR3 regions, the team built TCR beta libraries. TCRdb reprocessed the multiplex PCR reads via MiXCR and lists one record per CDR3 protein. This sample has around 340,000 distinct CDR3 sequences; around a fifth occur once, and the top ten carry around 30%. This sample comprised peripheral blood mononuclear cells (PBMCs), obtained when the disease was refractory, from a patient treated with antithyroid drugs. These receptors came from a female donor with Graves disease.

To note about this clonotype: This could be a read error, since a much larger clone is one nucleotide away. This chain joins TRBV28 and TRBJ2-7; the match to TRBD1 covers 7 bases. Germline CDR1 reads MDHEN; CDR2 reads SYDVKM. After removal of 4 bases from V and 9 bases from J, the junction contained 15 bases not matched to a gene. This CDR3 comprises 15 residues. CDR3 loop: CASSSGTASLKGQYF. CDR3 nucleotides: TGTGCCAGCAGTTCCGGGACAGCCAGTCTTAAGGGGCAGTACTTC.

About this clonotype itself: This sequence may be a read error, since a much larger clone differs from it by one base. The chain carries TRBV7-2 and TRBJ2-5, with 11 bases aligning to TRBD2. Trimming cost V 2 bases and J 1 base; bases outside gene matches: 0. The CDR3 consists of 15 residues. Germline V gives CDR1 SGHTA, CDR2 FQGNSA. CDR3 nucleotide sequence: TGTGCCAGCAGCTTAACTAGCGGGGGCCAAGAGACCCAGTACTTC. This codes for CASSLTSGGQETQYF.

With regard to this clonotype: This sequence may be a read error, since a much larger clone differs from it by one base. The chain is built from TRBV12-3 or TRBV12-4 and TRBJ2-7; D possibly corresponds to TRBD1 (6 bases). The V and J ends lost 5 bases and 3 bases respectively, with 8 bases between them. This CDR3 is built from 12 residues. The CDR3 sequence: CASSAGVYEQYF. The CDR3 coding sequence is TGTGCCAGCAGTGCAGGGGTCTACGAGCAGTACTTC.